These 4 T cell receptor beta chains originate from one sample sequenced in a study of early T cells in non-severe SARS-CoV-2 infection. One entry per CDR3 protein, called by TCRdb with MiXCR from the 5' RACE reads. Of about 59,000 distinct CDR3 sequences in the sample, about 13% were seen once. The sample in question was whole blood, obtained at baseline. The origin of the receptors is an adult who was a healthcare worker with PCR-confirmed SARS-CoV-2 infection or an uninfected control (not recorded which).

This clonotype showed up just a few times. Germline and junction disagree at one end, which may indicate a read error. The V gene is TRBV18, the J gene TRBJ1-5; no clear D gene. CDR3 length: 15 amino acids. Germline lookup yields CDR1 KGHSH and CDR2 LQKENI. This CDR3 reads CASSPNPEGNQPQHF. As DNA, the CDR3 is TGTGCCAGCTCACCGAATCCTGAGGGCAATCAGCCTCAGCATTTT.

This clonotype was observed at least ten times. The chain combines TRBV7-3 with TRBJ1-1; D is uncertain. V dropped 5 bases and J dropped 4 bases, with 11 bases sitting between them. This CDR3 comprises 13 residues. The germline gives CDR1 SGHTA, CDR2 FQGTGA. CDR3 in amino acids: CASSPMPGTEAFF. Written as DNA, the CDR3 is TGTGCCAGCAGCCCAATGCCAGGCACTGAAGCTTTCTTT.

This rearrangement joins TRBV4-1 to TRBJ1-1; D ambiguous. The CDR3 has 17 amino acids. CDR1 and CDR2 (germline): MGHRA, YSYEKL. V was pared by 0 bases and J by 1 base, with 15 bases between. The CDR3 coding sequence is TGCGCCAGCAGCCAAGATCACCCAGCAACGTCGAACACTGAAGCTTTCTTT. Amino acid sequence: CASSQDHPATSNTEAFF.

This clonotype was detected ten times or more. The CDR3 DNA follows: TGTGCCAGCAGCAAACAGGGGTTCGGCGAGCAGTACTTC. It specifies CASSKQGFGEQYF. The chain is built from TRBV7-9 and TRBJ2-7; 7 nucleotides line up with TRBD1. The CDR3 extends over 13 amino acids. V lost 5 bases, J lost 6 bases, and 7 bases stayed unmatched. Germline assignment: CDR1 SEHNR and CDR2 FQNEAQ (reference sequence). The full variable domain, completed using reference TRBV7-9 and TRBJ2-7, is DTGVSQNPRHKITKRGQNVTFRCDPISEHNRLYWYRQTLGQGPEFLTYFQNEAQLEKSRLLSDRFSAERPKGSFSTLEIQRTEQGDSAMYLCASSKQGFGEQYFGPGTRLTVT.